This TCR beta chain appears in the sequencing data of a study of shared clonotypes between healthy human individuals. About the study: With ages of 18 to 49, the donors were a couple of women and a few men. Study-wide findings and caveats: The study found about 5% of naive CD4 clonotypes shared across several donors.

Assay: immunoSEQ multiplex PCR; the TCRdb copy retains only in-frame clones and omits some. The data contain more than 2,000,000 clones, over 90% of them singletons. As for this clone: Its antigen is not identified.

Memory CD4+ cells were the fraction left after CD45RA+ naive selection. The TCR was taken from a man aged 18 to 30 in good health. Some clones in this sample may be carry-over from other donors' samples. The specimen was naive CD4+ T cells from PBMCs. Subset reported: CD45RA+ positively selected.

The CDR3 DNA reads TGTGCCAGCAGCTTGGACAGGGAACCCACTGAAGCTTTCTTT. This sequence encodes CASSLDREPTEAFF. The chain joins TRBV7-2 to TRBJ1-1, with 8 nucleotides matching TRBD1. The CDR3 spans 14 residues. Per germline, CDR1 SGHTA and CDR2 FQGNSA. The junction had 4 bases not matched to a gene; V was cut back by 3 bases and J by 4 bases.